This passage covers 9 T cell receptor beta chains from one sample sequenced in a study of T-cell memory formation after mild COVID-19. MiXCR, applied by TCRdb to the 5' RACE reads, yields one record per CDR3 protein. Altogether fewer than 700,000 distinct CDR3 sequences are present, 18% being singletons, with the ten largest covering around 13%. The sequencing sample was made of PBMCs or a T cell subset sorted from them (not recorded which). All receptors derive from an adult woman who had mild COVID-19 (a few samples of this study predate the infection). Cell type and time point are not known.

This clonotype was observed many times. V is TRBV29-1 and J is TRBJ2-3; 9 bases are a match to TRBD1. The junction had 12 bases not matched to a gene; V was cut back by 6 bases and J by 2 bases. This CDR3 has 16 amino acids. The germline V gene encodes CDR1 SQVTM and CDR2 ANQGSEA. CDR3: CSVHGQGPTYTDTQYF. The CDR3 DNA is TGCAGCGTCCATGGACAGGGGCCGACCTACACAGATACGCAGTATTTT.

V gene TRBV10-3 combines with J gene TRBJ2-2; 8 bases match TRBD2. Germline loops: CDR1 ENHRY, CDR2 SYGVKD. The junction had 5 bases not matched to a gene; V was cut back by 7 bases and J by 4 bases. The CDR3 runs 14 residues. For the CDR3, the DNA is TGTGCCATCAACGCGGGGGGCGGCACCGGGGAGCTGTTTTTT. As protein: CAINAGGGTGELFF.

This clonotype was recorded at least ten times. The rearrangement uses TRBV24-1 and TRBJ2-1, with 10 bases matching TRBD2. V was clipped by 3 bases and J by 7 bases; unmatched bases: 8. CDR1 KGHDR and CDR2 SFDVKD come from the germline V gene. This CDR3 has 16 residues. The CDR3 DNA reads TGTGCCACCAGTGATCGAAGCGGGGGGGTCTTTAATGAGCAGTTCTTC. This codes for CATSDRSGGVFNEQFF.

The V gene is TRBV4-2, the J gene TRBJ2-2; TRBD2 agrees at 7 bases. The CDR3 is 16 residues long. Trimming took 1 base from V and 1 from J; bases not matched to a gene: 3. Germline values: CDR1 LGHNA, CDR2 YNFKEQ. The CDR3 DNA reads TGTGCCAGCAGCCAAGTGTCGGGAGGGAACACCGGGGAGCTGTTTTTT. This gives the protein CASSQVSGGNTGELFF.

The chain combines TRBV24-1 with TRBJ2-6; perhaps TRBD2 as D (5 bases). The V gene's germline CDR1 is KGHDR and CDR2 SFDVKD. The CDR3 length is 18 residues. V was shortened by 5 bases and J by 0 bases, with 16 bases between the two germline ends. The CDR3 coding sequence is TGTGCCACCAGTGGAACGAGGGCTACCTTCTCTGGGGCCAACGTCCTGACTTTC. It encodes CATSGTRATFSGANVLTF.

In DNA form, the CDR3 reads TGTGCCAGCAGCTTAGCGTTGGTGGTATCAATGGACAATGAGCAGTTCTTC. Protein: CASSLALVVSMDNEQFF. The chain has TRBV11-2 and TRBJ2-1; D unclear. Trimming pared 1 base from V and 5 bases from J, leaving 18 bases between. This CDR3 spans 17 amino acids. Germline CDR1 and CDR2: SGHAT and FQNNGV.

The rearrangement uses TRBV4-3 and TRBJ1-5; tentative D call: TRBD1 (5 bases). Germline CDR1 reads LGHNA; CDR2 reads YSLEER. V shed 4 bases and J shed 9 bases, with 16 bases lying between them. The CDR3 is 14 amino acids. The CDR3: CASSPGTVQGPQHF. The CDR3 DNA reads as TGCGCCAGCAGCCCCGGGACCGTTCAAGGGCCCCAGCATTTT.

This rearrangement joins TRBV2 to TRBJ2-2, with 12 bases that match TRBD2. The junction had 15 bases not matched to a gene; V was cut back by 5 bases and J by 8 bases. CDR1 is SNHLY, CDR2 FYNNEI, per germline. The CDR3 is 18 residues long. Written as DNA, the CDR3 is TGTGCCAGCAGTAAATTTTTATCTAGCGGGAGGGCCGCGGGGGAGCTGTTTTTT. Translation: CASSKFLSSGRAAGELFF.

The gene calls are TRBV10-3 and TRBJ2-7; D unclear. CDR1 and CDR2 (germline): ENHRY, SYGVKD. The CDR3 spans 13 residues. Trimming cost V 6 bases and J 0 bases, with 9 bases left between them. The CDR3 region is CAISLGFSYEQYF. CDR3 coding DNA: TGTGCCATCAGCCTCGGGTTCTCCTACGAGCAGTACTTC.